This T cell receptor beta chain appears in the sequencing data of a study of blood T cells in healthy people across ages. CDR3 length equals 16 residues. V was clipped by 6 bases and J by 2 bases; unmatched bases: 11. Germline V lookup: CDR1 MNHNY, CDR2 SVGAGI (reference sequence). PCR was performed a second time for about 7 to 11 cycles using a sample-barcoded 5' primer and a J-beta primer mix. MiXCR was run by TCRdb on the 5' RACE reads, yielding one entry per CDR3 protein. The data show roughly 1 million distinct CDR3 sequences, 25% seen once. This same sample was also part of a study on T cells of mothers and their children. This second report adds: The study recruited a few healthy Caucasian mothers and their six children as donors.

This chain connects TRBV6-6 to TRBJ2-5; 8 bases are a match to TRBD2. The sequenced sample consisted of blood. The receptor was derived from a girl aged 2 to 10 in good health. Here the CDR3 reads CASSSGRGGIQETQYF. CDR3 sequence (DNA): TGTGCCAGCAGCTCCGGCCGGGGGGGAATTCAAGAGACCCAGTACTTC.